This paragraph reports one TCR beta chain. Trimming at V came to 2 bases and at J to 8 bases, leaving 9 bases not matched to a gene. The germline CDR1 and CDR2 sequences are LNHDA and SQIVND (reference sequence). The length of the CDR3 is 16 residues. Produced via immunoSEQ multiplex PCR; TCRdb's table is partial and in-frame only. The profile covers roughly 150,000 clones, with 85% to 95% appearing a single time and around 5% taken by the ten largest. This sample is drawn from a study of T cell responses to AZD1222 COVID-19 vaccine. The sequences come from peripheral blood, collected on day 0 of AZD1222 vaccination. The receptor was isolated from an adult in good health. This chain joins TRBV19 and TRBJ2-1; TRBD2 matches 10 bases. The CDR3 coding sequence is TGTGCCAGTAGTATAAATACGGGACTAGCGATAGATGAGCAGTTCTTC. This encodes CASSINTGLAIDEQFF.